Listed below are T cell receptor beta chains from one sample, sequenced in a study of human thymus T cells. Clones were read by immunoSEQ multiplex PCR, and TCRdb kept only the in-frame ones, dropping some. The sample has tens of thousands of clones, roughly 96% seen once. The specimen was thymus tissue. The source of these receptors is a girl younger than two with a congenital heart defect but otherwise immunologically healthy. CDR3s include the opening cysteine and the closing phenylalanine or tryptophan. A D gene is named only where the DNA matches it firmly. The size entry is marked missing in some rows and otherwise reads once, few, many or a size class.

d_call: NA
clone_size: few
j_call: TRBJ1-4
v_call: TRBV5-5
cdr3_nt: TGTGCCAGCAGCTTGGATCAAAAACTGTTTTTT
cdr3_aa: CASSLDQKLFF

d_call: NA
clone_size: NA
j_call: TRBJ1-1
v_call: TRBV6-5
cdr3_nt: TGTGCCAGCACACGGGGTGGGTATGAACGGACTGAAGCTTTCTTT
cdr3_aa: CASTRGGYERTEAFF

d_call: TRBD2
clone_size: NA
j_call: TRBJ2-4
v_call: TRBV19
cdr3_nt: TGTGCCAGTAGTCACCGGGGGGAGGGCCAGGGAAACATTCAGTACTTC
cdr3_aa: CASSHRGEGQGNIQYF

d_call: NA
clone_size: NA
j_call: TRBJ2-3
v_call: TRBV4-1
cdr3_nt: TGCGCCAGCATAGTCCTCTATGTTTTTATTACAGATACGCAGTATTTT
cdr3_aa: CASIVLYVFITDTQYF

d_call: NA
clone_size: NA
j_call: TRBJ2-7
v_call: TRBV5-1
cdr3_nt: TGCGCCAGCAGCTCCAGCGACTCCTCCTACGAGCAGTACTTC
cdr3_aa: CASSSSDSSYEQYF

d_call: TRBD1
clone_size: NA
j_call: TRBJ2-5
v_call: TRBV29-1
cdr3_nt: TGCAGCGTTGAACGAGGGGGCGAGGAGACCCAGTACTTC
cdr3_aa: CSVERGGEETQYF

d_call: NA
clone_size: NA
j_call: TRBJ1-2
v_call: TRBV29-1
cdr3_nt: TGCAGCGTTGAAGATAGGAGGCCAGCGGATGGCTACACCTTC
cdr3_aa: CSVEDRRPADGYTF

d_call: TRBD1
clone_size: NA
j_call: TRBJ1-2
v_call: TRBV4-3
cdr3_nt: TGCGCCAGCAGCCAAGTGACAGGGCTAGGCTACACCTTC
cdr3_aa: CASSQVTGLGYTF

d_call: TRBD1
clone_size: NA
j_call: TRBJ1-1
v_call: TRBV29-1
cdr3_nt: TGCAGCGGAAGGCGACAGGGTGCGAACACTGAAGCTTTCTTT
cdr3_aa: CSGRRQGANTEAFF

d_call: NA
clone_size: NA
j_call: TRBJ2-1
v_call: TRBV28
cdr3_nt: TGTGCCAGCAGTTCTGACAGAGGGGACCCCTACTACAATGAGCAGTTCTTC
cdr3_aa: CASSSDRGDPYYNEQFF

d_call: TRBD2
clone_size: NA
j_call: TRBJ2-7
v_call: TRBV5-8
cdr3_nt: TGTGCCAGCAGCTTGGCCGATAGCGGGACCCACCCTTTTTTACCCTACGAGCAGTACTTC
cdr3_aa: CASSLADSGTHPFLPYEQYF

d_call: NA
clone_size: NA
j_call: TRBJ2-1
v_call: TRBV5-6
cdr3_nt: TGTGCCAGCAGCTTGGAAAAGGGCCCCCCTACAGCTTACAATGAGCAGTTCTTC
cdr3_aa: CASSLEKGPPTAYNEQFF

d_call: TRBD2
clone_size: NA
j_call: TRBJ2-1
v_call: TRBV5-4
cdr3_nt: TGTGCCAGCAGCTTGAGTCCGGGACTAGCGGGATCGGGTGAGCAGTTCTTC
cdr3_aa: CASSLSPGLAGSGEQFF

d_call: NA
clone_size: NA
j_call: TRBJ1-5
v_call: TRBV27
cdr3_nt: TGTGCCAGCAGTTTATCGGCAGGGTACAGCAATCAGCCCCAGCATTTT
cdr3_aa: CASSLSAGYSNQPQHF

d_call: NA
clone_size: NA
j_call: TRBJ1-5
v_call: TRBV6-4
cdr3_nt: TGTGCCAGCAGTGGCAGGGTAAGCAATCAGCCCCAGCATTTT
cdr3_aa: CASSGRVSNQPQHF

d_call: NA
clone_size: NA
j_call: TRBJ1-1
v_call: TRBV14
cdr3_nt: TGTGCCAGCAGCCAAAAGGGCGGGGTGGGGGTGAACACTGAAGCTTTCTTT
cdr3_aa: CASSQKGGVGVNTEAFF

d_call: NA
clone_size: NA
j_call: TRBJ2-1
v_call: TRBV20-1
cdr3_nt: TGCAGTGCTAGCCCCCTAAATGAGCAGTTCTTC
cdr3_aa: CSASPLNEQFF

d_call: NA
clone_size: NA
j_call: TRBJ1-5
v_call: TRBV28
cdr3_nt: TGTGCCAGCACCCCTTGGCCGGCAGCTAGCAATCAGCCCCAGCATTTT
cdr3_aa: CASTPWPAASNQPQHF

d_call: TRBD2
clone_size: NA
j_call: TRBJ2-3
v_call: TRBV29-1
cdr3_nt: TGCAGCGGCCTTCACGGAGGGACTAGCGGAGGGGGGGATACGCAGTATTTT
cdr3_aa: CSGLHGGTSGGGDTQYF

d_call: NA
clone_size: NA
j_call: TRBJ2-1
v_call: TRBV6-1
cdr3_nt: TGTGCCAGCAGTGAACAGGGGAGTAGAGGCGATGAGCAGTTCTTC
cdr3_aa: CASSEQGSRGDEQFF

d_call: TRBD2
clone_size: NA
j_call: TRBJ2-7
v_call: TRBV30
cdr3_nt: TGTGCCTGGAGTGTAAGACTAGCGGTTTCCTACGAGCAGTACTTC
cdr3_aa: CAWSVRLAVSYEQYF

d_call: TRBD2
clone_size: NA
j_call: TRBJ2-1
v_call: TRBV4-3
cdr3_nt: TGCGCCAGCAGCCAAGAGGCCTCGGCTAGCGGGAGGGCCCACTCTTGCTACAATGAGCAGTTCTTC
cdr3_aa: CASSQEASASGRAHSCYNEQFF

d_call: NA
clone_size: NA
j_call: TRBJ2-1
v_call: TRBV27
cdr3_nt: TGTGCCAGCAGCTCTAGCGCTAGCTCCTACAATGAGCAGTTCTTC
cdr3_aa: CASSSSASSYNEQFF

d_call: NA
clone_size: NA
j_call: TRBJ2-2
v_call: TRBV7-9
cdr3_nt: TGTGCCAGCAGCCTAACCGGGGAGCTGTTTTTT
cdr3_aa: CASSLTGELFF

d_call: NA
clone_size: NA
j_call: TRBJ1-5
v_call: TRBV19
cdr3_nt: TGTGCCAGTAGTAATGAAGCGGGGAGGTCTAGCAATCAGCCCCAGCATTTT
cdr3_aa: CASSNEAGRSSNQPQHF

d_call: TRBD2
clone_size: NA
j_call: TRBJ2-1
v_call: TRBV25-1
cdr3_nt: TGTGCCAGCAGTGGATCTGCTAGCGGGAGGTATAGTTTTAATGAGCAGTTCTTC
cdr3_aa: CASSGSASGRYSFNEQFF

d_call: TRBD1
clone_size: NA
j_call: TRBJ1-5
v_call: TRBV7-8
cdr3_nt: TGTGCCAGCAGCCAGGGACAGTATTATCAGCCCCAGCATTTT
cdr3_aa: CASSQGQYYQPQHF

d_call: NA
clone_size: NA
j_call: TRBJ2-1
v_call: TRBV2
cdr3_nt: TGTGCCAGCAGTGAGGGGTACCCCTCCTACAATGAGCAGTTCTTC
cdr3_aa: CASSEGYPSYNEQFF

d_call: NA
clone_size: NA
j_call: TRBJ2-3
v_call: TRBV10-3
cdr3_nt: TGTGCCGTAGAAGGGACTCGAAGCACAGATACGCAGTATTTT
cdr3_aa: CAVEGTRSTDTQYF

d_call: TRBD1
clone_size: NA
j_call: TRBJ1-5
v_call: TRBV7-9
cdr3_nt: TGTGCCAGCAGCGGGACCGGACAGGAACCATACAATCAGCCCCAGCATTTT
cdr3_aa: CASSGTGQEPYNQPQHF

d_call: TRBD1
clone_size: NA
j_call: TRBJ1-2
v_call: TRBV5-6
cdr3_nt: TGTGCCAGCAGCTCCCCGACAGGGGGCTATGGCTACACCTTC
cdr3_aa: CASSSPTGGYGYTF

d_call: TRBD1
clone_size: NA
j_call: TRBJ1-1
v_call: TRBV30
cdr3_nt: TGTGCCTGGAGTGTACAGGGGGCAATGAACACTGAAGCTTTCTTT
cdr3_aa: CAWSVQGAMNTEAFF

d_call: NA
clone_size: NA
j_call: TRBJ2-5
v_call: TRBV27
cdr3_nt: TGTGCCAGCAAACCATTCGGGGGAGAGACCCAGTACTTC
cdr3_aa: CASKPFGGETQYF

d_call: NA
clone_size: NA
j_call: TRBJ2-3
v_call: TRBV5-4
cdr3_nt: TGTGCCAGCAGCTTGGGGTTCCGGCCTAGCACAGATACGCAGTATTTT
cdr3_aa: CASSLGFRPSTDTQYF

d_call: TRBD1
clone_size: NA
j_call: TRBJ1-1
v_call: TRBV11-2
cdr3_nt: TGTGCCAGCAGCTTTGACCGGGACAGGGGTGGGGACACTGAAGCTTTCTTT
cdr3_aa: CASSFDRDRGGDTEAFF

d_call: NA
clone_size: NA
j_call: TRBJ2-6
v_call: TRBV7-3
cdr3_nt: TGTGCCAGCAGATCCCACGAAAGCTCTGGGGCCAACGTCCTGACTTTC
cdr3_aa: CASRSHESSGANVLTF

d_call: NA
clone_size: few
j_call: TRBJ2-7
v_call: TRBV2
cdr3_nt: TGTGCCAGCTGTAACCACAGGGTGATGGGTGAGAGCGAGCAGTACTTC
cdr3_aa: CASCNHRVMGESEQYF

d_call: TRBD2
clone_size: NA
j_call: TRBJ2-1
v_call: TRBV14
cdr3_nt: TGTGCCAGTCGCAGTAGCGGGAGGCCTTACAATGAGCAGTTCTTC
cdr3_aa: CASRSSGRPYNEQFF

d_call: TRBD1
clone_size: NA
j_call: TRBJ1-1
v_call: TRBV30
cdr3_nt: TGTGCCTGGAGTGCCACAGGGGACGACACTGAAGCTTTCTTT
cdr3_aa: CAWSATGDDTEAFF

d_call: NA
clone_size: NA
j_call: TRBJ1-5
v_call: TRBV6-1
cdr3_nt: TGTGCCAGCAGTGAATTCGGTAGTAGCGGTCAGCCCCAGCATTTT
cdr3_aa: CASSEFGSSGQPQHF

d_call: NA
clone_size: NA
j_call: TRBJ2-7
v_call: TRBV28
cdr3_nt: TGTGCCAGCAGTTTATCCCCGGGTCCCCACGGTTACGAGCAGTACTTC
cdr3_aa: CASSLSPGPHGYEQYF

d_call: TRBD2
clone_size: NA
j_call: TRBJ2-1
v_call: TRBV15
cdr3_nt: TGTGCCACCAGCTCCCCGGGACTAGCGGGAGGGGTAAGGTTCTTC
cdr3_aa: CATSSPGLAGGVRFF

d_call: NA
clone_size: NA
j_call: TRBJ1-1
v_call: TRBV4-1
cdr3_nt: TGCGCCAGCAGCCAAGTCAAATTAGACAGATATTCCATGAACACTGAAGCTTTCTTT
cdr3_aa: CASSQVKLDRYSMNTEAFF

d_call: NA
clone_size: NA
j_call: TRBJ1-2
v_call: TRBV5-1
cdr3_nt: TGCGCCAGCAGCTTGGGACCGACAGTGAGTGGCTACACCTTC
cdr3_aa: CASSLGPTVSGYTF

d_call: TRBD2
clone_size: NA
j_call: TRBJ2-7
v_call: TRBV6-1
cdr3_nt: TGTGCCAGCAGTGAACTCCCGAGAGCGGGAGGGAGGTCTTACGAGCAGTACTTC
cdr3_aa: CASSELPRAGGRSYEQYF

d_call: NA
clone_size: NA
j_call: TRBJ2-1
v_call: TRBV12-5
cdr3_nt: TGTGCTAGTGGTTTGGCCCCTGCGTGTCATGAGCAGTTCTTC
cdr3_aa: CASGLAPACHEQFF

d_call: NA
clone_size: NA
j_call: TRBJ2-4
v_call: TRBV28
cdr3_nt: TGTGCCAGCAGTTTGGCTGGGGGCCTAAAAAACATTCAGTACTTC
cdr3_aa: CASSLAGGLKNIQYF

d_call: NA
clone_size: NA
j_call: TRBJ2-7
v_call: TRBV27
cdr3_nt: TGTGCCAGCATATCCCTGAACGAGCAGTACTTC
cdr3_aa: CASISLNEQYF

d_call: NA
clone_size: NA
j_call: TRBJ2-2
v_call: TRBV19
cdr3_nt: TGTGCCAGTAGCGCCTACGTGGGGTTATCCGGGGAGCTGTTTTTT
cdr3_aa: CASSAYVGLSGELFF